The rows below give T cell receptor beta chains drawn from one sample of a study of chemoradiotherapy in HPV16-positive cancers. The protocol was immunoSEQ multiplex PCR, while the TCRdb copy is restricted to in-frame clones and leaves out a portion. The table shows about 29,000 clones, with roughly 92% occurring only once. The specimen was blood, collected from a patient who underwent chemoradiotherapy. Every receptor here comes from a human donor with HPV-associated anogenital cancer. The CDR3 runs from the conserved cysteine through the conserved F or W. Each record gives: D gene, clone size, V gene, J gene, CDR3 DNA, CDR3 protein. The D gene is left open where the match is weak. The size field is filled for only some rows; it gives once, few, many or a size class.

>TRBD1|NA|TRBV11-3|TRBJ1-5
TGTGCCAGCAGCTTAGAGGGGGACAGGGAAGGCAATCAGCCCCAGCATTTT
CASSLEGDREGNQPQHF
>NA|NA|TRBV19|TRBJ1-6
TGTGCCAGTAAACAGGGCCTTTCACCCCTCCACTTT
CASKQGLSPLHF
>NA|NA|TRBV9|TRBJ1-4
TGTGCCAGCAGCGTTACAGGGCGAACTAATGAAAAACTGTTTTTT
CASSVTGRTNEKLFF
>NA|hyperexpanded|TRBV6-5|TRBJ1-3
TGTGCCAGCAGTTACTCGGGGGGAGCTGGAAACACCATATATTTT
CASSYSGGAGNTIYF
>TRBD1|NA|TRBV6-6|TRBJ2-7
TGTGCCAGTAAAGGACAGGGGAAGACCTACGAGCAGTACTTC
CASKGQGKTYEQYF
>NA|NA|TRBV5-5|TRBJ2-3
TGTGCCAGCAGCCTTACGGGGGGCTTAACTTCAGATACGCAGTATTTT
CASSLTGGLTSDTQYF
>NA|NA|TRBV2|TRBJ1-2
TGTGCCAGCAGTGAATATGGGGCGGGAACCCGCGGCTACACCTTC
CASSEYGAGTRGYTF
>NA|NA|TRBV7-2|TRBJ1-1
TGTGCCAGCAGCTTAGAGGCGGCGGGGAGGACTGAAGCTTTCTTT
CASSLEAAGRTEAFF
>NA|NA|TRBV28|TRBJ1-5
TGTGCCAGTAGCATGGCATACGTATCGGGCAATCAGCCCCAGCATTTT
CASSMAYVSGNQPQHF
>TRBD1|NA|TRBV7-4|TRBJ1-6
TGTGCCAGCAGCCTTACTCGACAGGGAGATAATTCACCCCTCCACTTT
CASSLTRQGDNSPLHF
>TRBD1|NA|TRBV6-4|TRBJ1-1
TGTGCCAGCAGTGACTCCACAGGGGGGCACACTGAAGCTTTCTTT
CASSDSTGGHTEAFF
>TRBD1|NA|TRBV5-1|TRBJ1-2
TGCGCCAGCAGCTCGGACGGGACAGGGGTACCGGGCTACTATGGCTACACCTTC
CASSSDGTGVPGYYGYTF
>TRBD2|once|TRBV9|TRBJ2-2
TGTGCCAGCAGCGTAGCTGGCGGGAGGGCCTTTCAGTCCGGGGAGCTGTTTTTT
CASSVAGGRAFQSGELFF
>NA|NA|TRBV7-9|TRBJ2-5
TGTGCCAGCAGCTCCCAACCGTGGGGTGATAGAGAGACCCAGTACTTC
CASSSQPWGDRETQYF
>TRBD1|once|TRBV6-5|TRBJ2-3
TGTGCCAGCACACGGACAGGGTCGGGAGATACGCAGTATTTT
CASTRTGSGDTQYF
>NA|NA|TRBV28|TRBJ1-2
TGTGCCAGCAGTTTAGTCCTATTCGCTGGCTACACCTTC
CASSLVLFAGYTF
>TRBD1|NA|TRBV5-1|TRBJ2-2
TGCGCCAGCAGCCCATCAAACTCAGGGGGAAACACCGGGGAGCTGTTTTTT
CASSPSNSGGNTGELFF
>TRBD1|NA|TRBV6-5|TRBJ1-6
TGTGCCAGCACCAAAGACAGGGGCAATTCACCCCTCCACTTT
CASTKDRGNSPLHF
>NA|once|TRBV11-3|TRBJ2-7
TGTGCCAGCAGCCTAGGGGGAGTTTACGAGCAGTACTTC
CASSLGGVYEQYF
>TRBD2|NA|TRBV19|TRBJ2-1
TGTGCCAGTAGTGGCATGGCGGGGGAATACAATGAGCAGTTCTTC
CASSGMAGEYNEQFF
>TRBD1|NA|TRBV7-3|TRBJ1-1
TGTGCCAGCAGCTTAAGGGACAGGGGGCCCGAGGGGGAAGCTTTCTTT
CASSLRDRGPEGEAFF
>TRBD1|NA|TRBV7-2|TRBJ1-2
TGTGCCAGCAGCCCCCGGACAGGGGGCAACTATGGCTACACCTTC
CASSPRTGGNYGYTF
>NA|once|TRBV6-1|TRBJ1-6
TGTGCCAGCAGTGAATTCGGGGTCCTGAATTCACCCCTCCACTTT
CASSEFGVLNSPLHF
>NA|NA|TRBV6-5|TRBJ2-7
TGTGCCAGCAGTGTTGGAACAGGGCTTGTCGAGCAGTACTTC
CASSVGTGLVEQYF
>TRBD1|NA|TRBV18|TRBJ1-4
TGTGCCAGCTCACCCGGGACAGGAGGCGAAAAACTGTTTTTT
CASSPGTGGEKLFF
>NA|NA|TRBV7-6|TRBJ2-2
TGTGCCAGCAGCTTAGGGTCACTAGCCGGCACCGGGGAGCTGTTTTTT
CASSLGSLAGTGELFF
>NA|NA|TRBV18|TRBJ2-3
TGTGCCAGCTCACCACTACCCGGGACAAATTCAGATACGCAGTATTTT
CASSPLPGTNSDTQYF
>NA|NA|TRBV7-3|TRBJ2-1
TGTGCCAGCAGTCGTGTAGGGGGGAGCTACAATGAGCAGTTCTTC
CASSRVGGSYNEQFF
>NA|NA|TRBV9|TRBJ1-3
TGTGCCAGCAGCGACTCGGTAAACACCATATATTTT
CASSDSVNTIYF
>NA|NA|TRBV29-1|TRBJ1-2
TGCAGCGTTGGTTCAGGGGCCCGCTATGGCTACACCTTC
CSVGSGARYGYTF
>NA|NA|TRBV7-3|TRBJ2-7
TGTGCCAGCAGCTTAATGCAGGGGCCTTCCTACGAGCAGTACTTC
CASSLMQGPSYEQYF
>TRBD2|NA|TRBV2|TRBJ2-1
TGTGCCAGCAGTGCCCGACTAGCGGGGGGGTACAATGAGCAGTTCTTC
CASSARLAGGYNEQFF
>TRBD2|once|TRBV25-1|TRBJ2-7
TGTGCCAGCAGTGCCGTGACTAGCGGAGACTACGAGCAGTACTTC
CASSAVTSGDYEQYF
>NA|NA|TRBV13|TRBJ2-5
TGTGCCAGCAGCTTAAGAGGGGAAGGGACCCAGTACTTC
CASSLRGEGTQYF
>NA|NA|TRBV5-6|TRBJ2-7
TGTGCCAGCAGCTCGGACACTTCCCCCTACGAGCAGTACTTC
CASSSDTSPYEQYF
>TRBD1|NA|TRBV2|TRBJ1-5
TGTGCCAGCAGCACGGACAGGATTAGCAATCAGCCCCAGCATTTT
CASSTDRISNQPQHF
>TRBD2|NA|TRBV18|TRBJ2-7
TGTGCCAGCTCACCGAGGCAGAGCGGGGGATACGAGCAGTACTTC
CASSPRQSGGYEQYF
>NA|few|TRBV11-2|TRBJ2-7
TGTGCCAGCAGCCGAGACAGAGCCACCTACGAGCAGTACTTC
CASSRDRATYEQYF
>TRBD1|NA|TRBV4-2|TRBJ1-1
TGTGCCAGCAGCCGACAGGGGAACACTGAAGCTTTCTTT
CASSRQGNTEAFF